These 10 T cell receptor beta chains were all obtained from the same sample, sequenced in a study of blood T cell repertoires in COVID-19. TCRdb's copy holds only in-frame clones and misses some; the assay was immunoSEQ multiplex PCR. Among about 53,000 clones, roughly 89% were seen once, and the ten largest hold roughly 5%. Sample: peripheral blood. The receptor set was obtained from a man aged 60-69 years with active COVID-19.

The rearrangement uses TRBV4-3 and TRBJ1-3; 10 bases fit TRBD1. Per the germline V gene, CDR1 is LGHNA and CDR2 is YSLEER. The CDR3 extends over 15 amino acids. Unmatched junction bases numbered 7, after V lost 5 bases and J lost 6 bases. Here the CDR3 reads CASSLRTGGTNTIYF. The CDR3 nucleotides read TGCGCCAGCAGCTTAAGGACAGGGGGGACAAACACCATATATTTT.

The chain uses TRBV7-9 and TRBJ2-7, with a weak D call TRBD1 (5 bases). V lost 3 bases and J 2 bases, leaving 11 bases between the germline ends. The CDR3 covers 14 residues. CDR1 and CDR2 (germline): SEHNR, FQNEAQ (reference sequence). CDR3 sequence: CASSFSDRPYEQYF. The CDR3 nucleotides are TGTGCCAGCAGCTTTTCCGACAGACCCTACGAGCAGTACTTC.

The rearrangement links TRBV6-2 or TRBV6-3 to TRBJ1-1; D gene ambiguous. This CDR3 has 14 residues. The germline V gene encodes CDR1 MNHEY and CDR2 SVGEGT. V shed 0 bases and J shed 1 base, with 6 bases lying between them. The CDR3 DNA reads TGTGCCAGCAGTTACTCGATGGCGAACACTGAAGCTTTCTTT. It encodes CASSYSMANTEAFF.

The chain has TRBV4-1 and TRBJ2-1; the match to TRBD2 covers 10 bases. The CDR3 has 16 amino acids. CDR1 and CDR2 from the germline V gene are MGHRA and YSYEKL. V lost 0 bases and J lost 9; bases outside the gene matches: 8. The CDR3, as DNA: TGCGCCAGCAGCCAAGAAATGGCTAGCGGGGGAGGTGAGCAGTTCTTC. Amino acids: CASSQEMASGGGEQFF.

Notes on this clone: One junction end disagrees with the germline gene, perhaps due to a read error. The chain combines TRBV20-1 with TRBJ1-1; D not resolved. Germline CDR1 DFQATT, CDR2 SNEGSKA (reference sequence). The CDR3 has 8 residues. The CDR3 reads CWPEGAFF. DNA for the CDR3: TGTTGGCCCGAGGGAGCTTTCTTT.

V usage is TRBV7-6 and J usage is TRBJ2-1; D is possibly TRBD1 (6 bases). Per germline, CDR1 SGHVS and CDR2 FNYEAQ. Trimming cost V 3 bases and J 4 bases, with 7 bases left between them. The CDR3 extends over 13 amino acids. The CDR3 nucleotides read TGTGCCAGCAGCTTCGGACAGTACAATGAGCAGTTCTTC. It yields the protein CASSFGQYNEQFF.

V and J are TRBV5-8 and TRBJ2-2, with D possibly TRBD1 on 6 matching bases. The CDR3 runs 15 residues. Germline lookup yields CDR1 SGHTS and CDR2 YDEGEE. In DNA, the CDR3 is TGTGCTTCACGGCTTCAGGGGCAGGTCACCGGGGAGCTGTTTTTT. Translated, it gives CASRLQGQVTGELFF.

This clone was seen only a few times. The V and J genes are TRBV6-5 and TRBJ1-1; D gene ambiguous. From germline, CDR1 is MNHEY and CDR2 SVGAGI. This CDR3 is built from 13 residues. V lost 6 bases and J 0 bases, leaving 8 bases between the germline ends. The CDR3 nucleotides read TGTGCCAGCAGCGGTCGAATGAACACTGAAGCTTTCTTT. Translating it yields CASSGRMNTEAFF.

In DNA form, the CDR3 reads TGTGCCAGCAGCTTAAGGGGGGGAGGCTACACTGAAGCTTTCTTT. Amino acid sequence: CASSLRGGGYTEAFF. This chain links TRBV7-3 with TRBJ1-1; perhaps TRBD1 as D (5 bases). V gave up 1 base and J gave up 3 bases, with 12 bases separating them. The length of the CDR3 is 15 residues. Germline loops: CDR1 SGHTA, CDR2 FQGTGA.

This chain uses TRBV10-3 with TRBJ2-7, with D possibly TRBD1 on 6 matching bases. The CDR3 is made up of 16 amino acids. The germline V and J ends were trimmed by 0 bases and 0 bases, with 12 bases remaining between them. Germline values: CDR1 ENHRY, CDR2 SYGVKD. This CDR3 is CAISESRGQDSYEQYF. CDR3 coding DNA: TGTGCCATCAGTGAGTCTAGGGGACAAGACTCCTACGAGCAGTACTTC.